The next 3 T cell receptor beta chains were all read from a single sample in a study of early T cells in non-severe SARS-CoV-2 infection. TCRdb redid the calling of the 5' RACE reads with MiXCR, one entry per CDR3 protein. This table holds about 56,000 distinct CDR3 sequences, 10% found once. The sample taken for sequencing was whole blood. The receptor source for this set is an adult who was a healthcare worker with PCR-confirmed SARS-CoV-2 infection or an uninfected control (not recorded which).

V and J are TRBV5-6 and TRBJ1-3, with D possibly TRBD1 on 6 matching bases. Germline CDR1 and CDR2: SGHDT and YYEEEE. This CDR3 has 17 amino acids. V was shortened by 4 bases and J by 0 bases, with 17 bases between the two germline ends. The CDR3 spells CASSPNPGHLSGNTIYF. For the CDR3, the DNA is TGTGCCAGCAGCCCGAATCCGGGACACCTCTCTGGAAACACCATATATTTT.

This clonotype was seen more than once but under ten times. The chain links TRBV7-2 to TRBJ1-5; D gene uncertain. The germline V gene encodes CDR1 SGHTA and CDR2 FQGNSA. This CDR3 contains 13 residues. V lost 2 bases, J lost 2 bases, and 4 bases lay in between. This CDR3 reads CASSLQGNQPQHF. The CDR3 nucleotides are TGTGCCAGCAGCTTACAAGGCAATCAGCCCCAGCATTTT. Looking up the rest from reference TRBV7-2 and TRBJ1-5 gives the full variable domain: GAGVSQSPSNKVTEKGKDVELRCDPISGHTALYWYRQSLGQGLEFLIYFQGNSAPDKSGLPSDRFSAERTGGSVSTLTIQRTQQEDSAVYLCASSLQGNQPQHFGDGTRLSIL.

The sample holds a few counts of this clonotype. The chain is built from TRBV20-1 and TRBJ2-3, with D possibly being TRBD2 (5 bases). The CDR3 consists of 14 residues. The germline V and J ends were trimmed by 3 bases and 3 bases, with 13 bases remaining between them. Germline V gives CDR1 DFQATT, CDR2 SNEGSKA (reference sequence). The CDR3 nucleotides read TGCAGTGCTAGGGTCCCGGGGTTTACAGATACGCAGTATTTT. It yields the protein CSARVPGFTDTQYF.